Below are 30 T cell receptor beta chains sequenced from a single sample in a study of response to subunit inactivated influenza vaccine. TCRdb re-analysed the RT-PCR reads in MiXCR, keeping a single row per CDR3 protein. The sample includes about 540,000 distinct CDR3 sequences, around a quarter seen only once; the top ten take roughly 2.8%. The data also belong to a second study, concerning T cells expressing NK-cell markers. That paper notes: TCR beta cDNA was made by 5'RACE template switching with UMIs.

The source was CD4+ T cells sorted from PBMCs, collected 11 to 12 days after vaccination. These receptors were collected from a man in his fifties who received an inactivated influenza vaccine.

The rearrangement links TRBV5-1 to TRBJ2-1; 8 bases are shared with TRBD1. From germline, CDR1 is SGHRS and CDR2 YFSETQ. This CDR3 region has 14 residues. Trimming removed 4 bases from V and 6 bases from J; junction bases left unmatched: 6. The CDR3 DNA follows: TGCGCCAGCAGCACCGGACAGGGTAGCAATGAGCAGTTCTTC. Encoded protein: CASSTGQGSNEQFF. Filled out from reference TRBV5-1 and TRBJ2-1, the complete variable domain reads KAGVTQTPRYLIKTRGQQVTLSCSPISGHRSVSWYQQTPGQGLQFLFEYFSETQRNKGNFPGRFSGRQFSNSRSEMNVSTLELGDSALYLCASSTGQGSNEQFFGPGTRLTVL.

The rearrangement uses TRBV12-3 or TRBV12-4 and TRBJ2-7; 10 nucleotides align to TRBD1. V gave up 3 bases and J gave up 5 bases; unmatched junction bases: 7. CDR3 length equals 15 residues. CDR3 protein: CASSLRGQGLHEQYF. For the CDR3, the DNA is TGTGCCAGCAGTTTGAGGGGACAGGGGCTCCACGAGCAGTACTTC.

The chain joins TRBV7-9 to TRBJ1-1; a possible D gene is TRBD1 (5 bases). The V end lost 8 bases, the J end lost 0 bases, and 16 bases lay between the germline ends. Germline-derived CDR1 and CDR2 are SEHNR and FQNEAQ (reference sequence). CDR3 length: 15 residues. The CDR3 sequence: CASDSAGKMNTEAFF. The CDR3, as DNA: TGTGCCAGCGACAGTGCAGGAAAAATGAACACTGAAGCTTTCTTT.

This clonotype was seen more than once but under ten times. The chain joins TRBV7-2 to TRBJ2-2, with TRBD1 matching over 8 bases. Trimming cost V 5 bases and J 4 bases; bases outside gene matches: 12. Germline loops: CDR1 SGHTA, CDR2 FQGNSA. This CDR3 has 17 residues. CDR3 loop: CASSQQPGQVATGELFF. The CDR3 DNA reads TGTGCCAGCAGCCAGCAACCGGGACAGGTGGCCACCGGGGAGCTGTTTTTT.

The V call is TRBV7-2, the J call TRBJ2-5; the match to TRBD1 covers 10 bases. V lost 0 bases, J lost 4 bases, and 2 bases stayed unmatched. Looked up from germline, CDR1 is SGHTA and CDR2 is FQGNSA. The CDR3 length is 15 residues. CDR3 protein: CASSLAGTGVETQYF. As DNA, the CDR3 is TGTGCCAGCAGCTTAGCGGGGACAGGGGTAGAGACCCAGTACTTC.

The rearrangement joins TRBV6-5 to TRBJ1-4; no firm D call. Looked up from germline, CDR1 is MNHEY and CDR2 is SVGAGI. The CDR3 length is 15 residues. V gave up 0 bases and J gave up 2 bases, with 7 bases separating them. The CDR3 is CASSYSGKTNEKLFF. The DNA for the CDR3 is TGTGCCAGCAGTTACTCAGGGAAGACTAATGAAAAACTGTTTTTT.

This clonotype has more than one count but fewer than ten. The CDR3 nucleotides read TGTGCCAGCAGCTTAGATGGAACTGCAGGGGGTCAGCCCCAGCATTTT. Residues: CASSLDGTAGGQPQHF. The V call is TRBV7-2, the J call TRBJ1-5, with 7 bases identical to TRBD1. Unmatched junction bases numbered 9, after V lost 1 base and J lost 6 bases. The CDR3 is made up of 16 amino acids. Germline CDR1 reads SGHTA; CDR2 reads FQGNSA.

This rearrangement joins TRBV4-3 to TRBJ2-5, with D perhaps TRBD1 (6 bases). V was shortened by 3 bases and J by 5 bases, with 13 bases between the two germline ends. There are 14 residues in the CDR3. CDR1 is LGHNA, CDR2 YSLEER, per germline. The CDR3 loop is CASSHDGQPETQYF. In DNA form, the CDR3 reads TGCGCCAGCAGCCACGACGGACAGCCCGAGACCCAGTACTTC.

J is TRBJ2-5 and V is TRBV5-1, with D possibly being TRBD2 (6 bases). Looked up from germline, CDR1 is SGHRS and CDR2 is YFSETQ. The V end lost 2 bases, the J end lost 2 bases, and 13 bases lay between the germline ends. This CDR3 is built from 15 residues. The CDR3 reads CASSFTGTPQETQYF. The DNA for the CDR3 is TGCGCCAGCAGCTTCACCGGGACTCCTCAAGAGACCCAGTACTTC.

V usage is TRBV7-9 and J usage is TRBJ2-4; D not certain. The CDR3 is 14 residues long. Germline V CDR1 and CDR2: SEHNR, FQNEAQ (reference sequence). Trimming removed 5 bases at V and 9 bases at J, with 17 bases between. CDR3 region: CASSPAEYLGIQYF. CDR3 nucleotides: TGTGCCAGCAGCCCAGCCGAATACCTCGGCATTCAGTACTTC.

The chain has TRBV29-1 and TRBJ2-1; the D gene is possibly TRBD1 (6 bases). Per the germline V gene, CDR1 is SQVTM and CDR2 is ANQGSEA. This CDR3 comprises 15 residues. Trimming cost V 4 bases and J 2 bases, with 15 bases left between them. CDR3 nucleotide sequence: TGCAGCGTTGCCACCCGACAGGCCACCTACAATGAGCAGTTCTTC. Encoded protein: CSVATRQATYNEQFF.

This chain connects TRBV3-1 to TRBJ1-1; D is ambiguous. In germline, CDR1 is LGHDT, CDR2 YNNKEL (reference sequence). CDR3 length equals 14 residues. Trimming took off 6 bases at V and 4 bases at J, with 15 bases between the two ends. For the CDR3, the DNA is TGTGCCAGCAGAAAGAGTGGGGATGGCACTGAAGCTTTCTTT. As protein: CASRKSGDGTEAFF.

In this sample, this clonotype turned up a few times. The chain couples TRBV12-3 or TRBV12-4 to TRBJ1-3; D not certain. The CDR3 has 17 amino acids. The germline V and J ends were trimmed by 1 base and 1 base, with 14 bases remaining between them. The chain's CDR3 is CASSLEVMKGSGNTIYF. DNA of the CDR3: TGTGCCAGCAGTTTAGAGGTTATGAAGGGATCTGGAAACACCATATATTTT.

This clonotype occurred a few times. The V call is TRBV2, the J call TRBJ2-7, with TRBD1 matching over 8 bases. V dropped 10 bases and J dropped 3; count of bases not matched to a gene: 8. Germline CDR1 is SNHLY and CDR2 is FYNNEI. This CDR3 has 13 amino acids. The CDR3 region has the DNA TGTGCCACATCCAGGGGGCGAGACTACGAGCAGTACTTC. Amino acid sequence: CATSRGRDYEQYF.

This clonotype was seen a handful of times. J is TRBJ1-5 and V is TRBV7-2; tentatively, D is TRBD1 (6 bases). There are 15 residues in the CDR3. From germline, CDR1 is SGHTA and CDR2 FQGNSA. V lost 0 bases and J 0 bases, leaving 6 bases between the germline ends. CDR3 region: CASSLATGSNQPQHF. Here the CDR3 DNA reads TGTGCCAGCAGCTTAGCGACAGGTAGCAATCAGCCCCAGCATTTT.

The CDR3, as DNA: TGTGCCAGCAGCTTAGCGTGGGGCACCGGGGAGCTGTTTTTT. Translating gives CASSLAWGTGELFF. J is TRBJ2-2 and V is TRBV7-2; D call uncertain. Trimming shortened V by 0 bases and J by 4 bases, and 6 bases separated the two germline ends. Per germline, CDR1 SGHTA and CDR2 FQGNSA. CDR3 length: 14 residues.

The chain links TRBV4-2 to TRBJ1-2; no clear D gene. CDR3 length: 16 amino acids. Trimming removed 4 bases from V and 1 base from J, with 16 bases in between. Germline V gene lookup returns CDR1 LGHNA and CDR2 YNFKEQ. This chain's CDR3 is CASSPTSRHGNYGYTF. The CDR3 nucleotides read TGTGCCAGCAGCCCTACCTCACGACACGGTAACTATGGCTACACCTTC.

This clonotype turned up a few times. This chain links TRBV4-3 with TRBJ2-2; a weak D match, TRBD1 (7 bases). This CDR3 has 18 residues. CDR1 and CDR2 (germline): LGHNA, YSLEER. Trimming took off 3 bases at V and 3 bases at J, with 20 bases between the two ends. This CDR3 reads CASSHSLGQGGDTGELFF. The CDR3 region has the DNA TGCGCCAGCAGCCACTCCTTGGGCCAGGGGGGCGACACCGGGGAGCTGTTTTTT.

This clonotype was seen a handful of times. The CDR3 sequence: CATSRYKQGYEQFF. CDR3 sequence (DNA): TGTGCCACCAGCAGATACAAACAGGGGTATGAGCAGTTCTTC. The chain uses TRBV15 and TRBJ2-1; 7 nucleotides align to TRBD1. The CDR3 extends over 14 amino acids. Trimming at V came to 2 bases and at J to 8 bases, leaving 6 bases not matched to a gene. Germline V gene sequence: CDR1 LNHNV, CDR2 YYDKDF (reference sequence). Full variable domain (missing parts from reference TRBV15 and TRBJ2-1): DAMVIQNPRYQVTQFGKPVTLSCSQTLNHNVMYWYQQKSSQAPKLLFHYYDKDFNNEADTPDNFQSRRPNTSFCFLDIRSPGLGDTAMYLCATSRYKQGYEQFFGPGTRLTVL.

This clonotype was found a few times. The rearrangement joins TRBV9 to TRBJ2-7, with D tentatively TRBD2 (6 bases). Germline CDR1 SGDLS, CDR2 YYNGEE. This CDR3 has 14 amino acids. Between the trimmed V and J ends, which lost 0 bases and 3 bases, there was a span of 10 bases. The DNA for the CDR3 is TGTGCCAGCAGCGTAGCTGGGGGAGGCTACGAGCAGTACTTC. It yields the protein CASSVAGGGYEQYF. The variable domain in full, completed from reference TRBV9 and TRBJ2-7, reads DSGVTQTPKHLITATGQRVTLRCSPRSGDLSVYWYQQSLDQGLQFLIQYYNGEERAKGNILERFSAQQFPDLHSELNLSSLELGDSALYFCASSVAGGGYEQYFGPGTRLTVT.

The V gene is TRBV30, the J gene TRBJ1-4; tentative D call: TRBD1 (5 bases). Deletions cut 3 bases from V and 14 bases from J, with 16 bases between. Germline CDR1 GTSNPN, CDR2 SVGIG (reference sequence). The CDR3 is made up of 12 amino acids. The CDR3, as DNA: TGTGCCTGGAGCCAACAAGGGGATGTGCTGTTTTTT. Its translation is CAWSQQGDVLFF. Variable domain in full (rest from reference TRBV30 and TRBJ1-4): SQTIHQWPATLVQPVGSPLSLECTVEGTSNPNLYWYRQAAGRGLQLLFYSVGIGQISSEVPQNLSASRPQDRQFILSSKKLLLSDSGFYLCAWSQQGDVLFFGSGTQLSVL.

This clonotype was detected only a few times. The chain employs TRBV15 and TRBJ2-5; 7 nucleotides align to TRBD1. The trim removed 3 bases at V and 4 bases at J, leaving 5 bases unmatched. Germline V lookup: CDR1 LNHNV, CDR2 YYDKDF (reference sequence). CDR3 length: 14 amino acids. Here the CDR3 reads CATSSLRDRETQYF. Written as DNA, the CDR3 is TGTGCCACCAGCAGCCTCCGGGACAGAGAGACCCAGTACTTC. Filled out from reference TRBV15 and TRBJ2-5, the complete variable domain reads DAMVIQNPRYQVTQFGKPVTLSCSQTLNHNVMYWYQQKSSQAPKLLFHYYDKDFNNEADTPDNFQSRRPNTSFCFLDIRSPGLGDTAMYLCATSSLRDRETQYFGPGTRLLVL.

The chain links TRBV11-2 to TRBJ2-3; no clear D. The CDR3 is 13 residues long. Deletions cut 0 bases from V and 7 bases from J, with 8 bases between. The germline CDR1 and CDR2 sequences are SGHAT and FQNNGV. CDR3 sequence: CASSLDGWNTQYF. CDR3 bases: TGTGCCAGCAGCTTAGATGGGTGGAATACGCAGTATTTT.

The chain combines TRBV5-5 with TRBJ1-6, with TRBD1 identical over 8 bases. V lost 3 bases and J lost 4; bases outside the gene matches: 3. The CDR3 runs to 15 residues. Germline values: CDR1 SGHKS, CDR2 YYEKEE (reference sequence). CDR3 in DNA: TGTGCCAGCAGCTCGGGACAGGTATATAATTCACCCCTCCACTTT. The encoded protein is CASSSGQVYNSPLHF.

The rearrangement links TRBV6-2 or TRBV6-3 to TRBJ1-4, with D possibly TRBD1 on 6 matching bases. CDR1 and CDR2 from the germline V gene are MNHEY and SVGEGT. The CDR3 is made up of 13 amino acids. Trimming left V 7 bases short and J 13 bases short, with 19 bases between. CDR3 sequence reads: CASNFPQGPRLFF. The CDR3 nucleotides read TGTGCCAGCAATTTTCCACAGGGACCTCGACTGTTTTTT.

The gene calls are TRBV12-3 or TRBV12-4 and TRBJ2-1, with D possibly matching TRBD1 (5 bases). The CDR3 length is 12 residues. Trimming left V 5 bases short and J 7 bases short, with 9 bases between. This CDR3 reads CASSVTGNEQFF. CDR3 in DNA: TGTGCCAGCAGTGTAACAGGTAATGAGCAGTTCTTC.

This clonotype was observed many times. The chain employs TRBV24-1 and TRBJ2-7, with D hard to call. Germline V gene sequence: CDR1 KGHDR, CDR2 SFDVKD. The V gene lost 2 bases and the J gene lost 0 bases, with 10 bases spanning the gap. This CDR3 has 15 residues. In DNA, the CDR3 is TGTGCCACCAGTGATTCCGGGCCAAGCTCCTACGAGCAGTACTTC. It is translated as CATSDSGPSSYEQYF.

The chain recombines TRBV20-1 with TRBJ1-1; no clear D gene. The CDR3 sequence is 12 residues long. Germline V gene sequence: CDR1 DFQATT, CDR2 SNEGSKA (reference sequence). V was pared by 2 bases and J by 3 bases, with 7 bases between. The CDR3 nucleotides are TGCAGTGCTAGATCCCTCTACACTGAAGCTTTCTTT. This gives the protein CSARSLYTEAFF.

There are a few counts of this clonotype. The V gene is TRBV10-3, the J gene TRBJ2-1, with 11 bases that match TRBD2. CDR3 size: 14 residues. Germline V lookup: CDR1 ENHRY, CDR2 SYGVKD. V was pared by 10 bases and J by 5 bases, with 7 bases of the junction left unmatched. DNA of the CDR3: TGTGCCAGCCATCCGGGACTAGCGGACAATGAGCAGTTCTTC. It codes for CASHPGLADNEQFF.

The gene calls are TRBV7-9 and TRBJ2-6; the D is unclear. V lost 5 bases and J lost 0, with 8 bases in between. Germline loops: CDR1 SEHNR, CDR2 FQNEAQ (reference sequence). This CDR3 contains 15 residues. CDR3 region: CASSATDSGANVLTF. The CDR3 bases are TGTGCCAGCAGCGCCACTGACTCTGGGGCCAACGTCCTGACTTTC.